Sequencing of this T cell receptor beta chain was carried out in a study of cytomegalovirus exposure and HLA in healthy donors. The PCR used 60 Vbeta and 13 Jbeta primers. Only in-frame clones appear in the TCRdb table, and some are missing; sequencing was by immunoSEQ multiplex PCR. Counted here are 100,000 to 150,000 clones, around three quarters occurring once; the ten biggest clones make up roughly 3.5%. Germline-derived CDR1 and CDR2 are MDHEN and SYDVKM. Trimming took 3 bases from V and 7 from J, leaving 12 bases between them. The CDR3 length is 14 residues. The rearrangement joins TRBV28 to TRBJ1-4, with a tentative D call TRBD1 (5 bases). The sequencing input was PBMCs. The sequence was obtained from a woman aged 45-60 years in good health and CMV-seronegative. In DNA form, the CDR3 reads TGTGCCAGCAGTTTTGTACAGGATATTGAAAAACTGTTTTTT. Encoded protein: CASSFVQDIEKLFF.